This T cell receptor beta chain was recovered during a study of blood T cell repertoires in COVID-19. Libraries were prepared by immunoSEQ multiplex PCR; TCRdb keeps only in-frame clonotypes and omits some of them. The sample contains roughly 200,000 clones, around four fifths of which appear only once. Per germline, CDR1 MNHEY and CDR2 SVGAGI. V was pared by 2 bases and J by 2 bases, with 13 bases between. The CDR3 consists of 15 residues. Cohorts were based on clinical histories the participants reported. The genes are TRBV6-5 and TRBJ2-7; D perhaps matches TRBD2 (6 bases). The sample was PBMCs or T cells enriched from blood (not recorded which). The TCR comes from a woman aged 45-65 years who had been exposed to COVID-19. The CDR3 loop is CASSYGNSGAYEQYF. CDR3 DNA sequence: TGTGCCAGCAGTTACGGGAATAGCGGCGCCTACGAGCAGTACTTC.